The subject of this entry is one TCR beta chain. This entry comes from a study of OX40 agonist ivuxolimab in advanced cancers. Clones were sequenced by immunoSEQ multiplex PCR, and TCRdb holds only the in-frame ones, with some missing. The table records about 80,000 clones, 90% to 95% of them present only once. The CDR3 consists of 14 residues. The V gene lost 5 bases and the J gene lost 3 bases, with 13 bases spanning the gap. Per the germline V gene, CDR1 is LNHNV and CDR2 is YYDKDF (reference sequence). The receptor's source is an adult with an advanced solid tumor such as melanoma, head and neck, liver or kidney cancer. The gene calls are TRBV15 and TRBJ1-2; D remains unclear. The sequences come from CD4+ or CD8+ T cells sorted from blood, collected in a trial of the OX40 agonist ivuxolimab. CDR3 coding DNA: TGTGCCACCAGCGAGGGCGTAGGGTACTATGGCTACACCTTC. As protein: CATSEGVGYYGYTF.